A single sample gave rise to the 17 T cell receptor beta chains below, sequenced in a study of memory CD4+ T cells and cytomegalovirus serostatus. Single viable CD3+CD4+CD8-CD45RO+ cells were sorted as the memory CD4+ T cells. The method was immunoSEQ multiplex PCR; TCRdb's version includes in-frame clones alone and lacks a portion of them. This table has under 75,000 clones, around three quarters appearing once. The sequencing sample was made of memory CD4+ T cells from blood. The receptors were sampled from an adult in good health and CMV-seronegative. Some clones in this sample may be carry-over from other donors' samples.

This rearrangement joins TRBV6-4 to TRBJ2-1, with TRBD2 identical over 10 bases. V trimming: 2 bases; J trimming: 7 bases; junction bases outside the gene matches: 5. The length of the CDR3 is 15 residues. The germline V gene has CDR1 MRHNA and CDR2 SNTAGT. This CDR3 reads CASSDERGGVNEQFF. In DNA, the CDR3 is TGTGCCAGCAGTGACGAGCGGGGGGGGGTAAATGAGCAGTTCTTC.

This chain uses TRBV11-2 with TRBJ2-1, with D possibly TRBD2 on 5 matching bases. This CDR3 has 14 amino acids. Germline V gives CDR1 SGHAT, CDR2 FQNNGV. The ends were cut back, 1 base at V and 3 bases at J, with 7 bases in the middle. In DNA, the CDR3 is TGTGCCAGCAGCTTAGCGGGGTTCTACAATGAGCAGTTCTTC. Translated, it gives CASSLAGFYNEQFF. The full variable domain, with the rest looked up from reference TRBV11-2 and TRBJ2-1, is EAGVAQSPRYKIIEKRQSVAFWCNPISGHATLYWYQQILGQGPKLLIQFQNNGVVDDSQLPKDRFSAERLKGVDSTLKIQPAKLEDSAVYLCASSLAGFYNEQFFGPGTRLTVL.

The rearrangement links TRBV7-2 to TRBJ2-5; TRBD2 matches at 9 bases. The CDR3 covers 16 residues. Germline-derived CDR1 and CDR2 are SGHTA and FQGNSA. The ends lost 2 bases at V and 6 bases at J; junction bases unmatched: 10. The CDR3 sequence: CASSLFNAGGPQTQYF. The CDR3 nucleotides read TGTGCCAGCAGCTTATTCAACGCGGGGGGGCCGCAGACCCAGTACTTC.

This chain connects TRBV27 to TRBJ1-1; TRBD1 might be the D (5 bases). V was clipped by 4 bases and J by 6 bases, with 15 bases between them. Germline CDR1 reads MNHEY; CDR2 reads SMNVEV (reference sequence). The CDR3 runs to 14 residues. The CDR3 DNA reads as TGTGCCAGCAGTTCTCTGTGGGGAGGGGCTGAAGCTTTCTTT. Its protein is CASSSLWGGAEAFF.

V gene TRBV5-1 combines with J gene TRBJ2-5; the D is unclear. Germline V gene lookup returns CDR1 SGHRS and CDR2 YFSETQ. The V end was cut by 5 bases, the J end by 3 bases, with 5 bases between. The CDR3 loop spans 11 amino acids. This CDR3 reads CASRVEETQYF. The DNA of the CDR3 is TGCGCCAGCAGGGTTGAAGAGACCCAGTACTTC. The complete variable domain, with remaining parts taken from reference TRBV5-1 and TRBJ2-5, reads KAGVTQTPRYLIKTRGQQVTLSCSPISGHRSVSWYQQTPGQGLQFLFEYFSETQRNKGNFPGRFSGRQFSNSRSEMNVSTLELGDSALYLCASRVEETQYFGPGTRLLVL.

The chain is built from TRBV11-3 and TRBJ2-1; maybe TRBD2 (5 bases). The CDR3 totals 14 residues. V lost 4 bases and J lost 5, with 12 bases in between. Germline assignment: CDR1 SGHNT and CDR2 YENEEA. This CDR3 reads CASSSRATNNEQFF. CDR3 DNA sequence: TGTGCCAGCAGCTCGCGCGCGACTAACAATGAGCAGTTCTTC.

The chain carries TRBV28 and TRBJ2-3, with TRBD2 matching over 7 bases. This CDR3 has 14 amino acids. The V and J ends lost 8 bases and 5 bases, in that order; junction bases with no gene match: 10. Germline V gene data show CDR1 as MDHEN and CDR2 as SYDVKM. The CDR3 bases are TGTGCCAGCCTTCAAGCGGGGAGGGTAGATACGCAGTATTTT. This gives the protein CASLQAGRVDTQYF.

The chain combines TRBV7-9 with TRBJ1-4, with D tentatively TRBD1 (6 bases). The germline V gene has CDR1 SEHNR and CDR2 FQNEAQ (reference sequence). V lost 5 bases, J lost 7 bases, and 26 bases lay in between. CDR3 length equals 18 residues. The CDR3 spells CASSNKWDKRFVGEKLFF. The CDR3 DNA sequence: TGTGCCAGCAGCAATAAATGGGACAAGAGATTCGTTGGTGAAAAACTGTTTTTT.

V and J are TRBV2 and TRBJ1-1; D not certain. CDR1 is SNHLY and CDR2 is FYNNEI in the germline V gene. Trimming cost V 6 bases and J 1 base, with 9 bases left between them. The CDR3 covers 13 residues. The CDR3 loop reads CASRYQQNTEAFF. In DNA form, the CDR3 reads TGTGCCAGCAGGTACCAGCAGAACACTGAAGCTTTCTTT.

The genes are TRBV11-2 and TRBJ2-5, with a tentative D call TRBD1 (5 bases). Trimming removed 4 bases from V and 4 bases from J, with 16 bases in between. This CDR3 is built from 15 residues. Germline V lookup: CDR1 SGHAT, CDR2 FQNNGV. CDR3 in amino acids: CASSYTTTGIETQYF. As DNA, the CDR3 is TGTGCCAGCAGCTATACAACAACAGGAATAGAGACCCAGTACTTC.

The rearrangement uses TRBV5-8 and TRBJ2-5; D not resolved. V lost 1 base and J lost 2, with 9 bases in between. The germline V gene has CDR1 SGHTS and CDR2 YDEGEE. The CDR3 sequence is 14 residues long. The DNA of the CDR3 is TGTGCCAGCAGCTTGCTACGCTTACAAGAGACCCAGTACTTC. It is translated as CASSLLRLQETQYF.

The sample holds one count of this clone. The gene calls are TRBV9 and TRBJ1-5; D ambiguous. Germline V gene lookup returns CDR1 SGDLS and CDR2 YYNGEE. CDR3 length: 13 amino acids. V was clipped by 3 bases and J by 10 bases, with 14 bases between them. CDR3 sequence reads: CASSASPGEPQHF. CDR3 DNA: TGTGCCAGCAGCGCATCGCCCGGGGAACCCCAGCATTTT.

V and J are TRBV30 and TRBJ1-2; unclear D gene. Trimming removed 0 bases from V and 4 bases from J, with 9 bases in between. The CDR3 runs to 13 residues. Per the germline V gene, CDR1 is GTSNPN and CDR2 is SVGIG (reference sequence). CDR3 residues: CAWSVPAGYGYTF. CDR3 DNA sequence: TGTGCCTGGAGTGTACCCGCGGGCTATGGCTACACCTTC.

The chain links TRBV18 to TRBJ1-4; D is unresolved. V gave up 1 base and J gave up 6 bases, with 6 bases separating them. The CDR3 sequence is 13 residues long. Germline V gene sequence: CDR1 KGHSH, CDR2 LQKENI. CDR3 region: CASSPLADEKLFF. The CDR3 DNA reads TGTGCCAGCTCACCACTAGCGGATGAAAAACTGTTTTTT. The full variable domain, rest sourced from reference TRBV18 and TRBJ1-4, is NAGVMQNPRHLVRRRGQEARLRCSPMKGHSHVYWYRQLPEEGLKFMVYLQKENIIDESGMPKERFSAEFPKEGPSILRIQQVVRGDSAAYFCASSPLADEKLFFGSGTQLSVL.

This rearrangement joins TRBV5-5 to TRBJ1-4; the match to TRBD1 covers 9 bases. From germline, CDR1 is SGHKS and CDR2 YYEKEE (reference sequence). This CDR3 spans 15 amino acids. V shed 2 bases, J shed 8 bases, and the junction held 7 bases outside the gene matches. CDR3 region: CASSFWTGAEEKLFF. The CDR3 DNA sequence: TGTGCCAGCAGCTTCTGGACAGGGGCGGAAGAAAAACTGTTTTTT.

This chain connects TRBV25-1 to TRBJ2-2; TRBD1 matches at 10 bases. There are 16 residues in the CDR3. Looked up from germline, CDR1 is MGHDK and CDR2 is SYGVNS. Trimming removed 9 bases from V and 7 bases from J; junction bases left unmatched: 14. In DNA form, the CDR3 reads TGTGCCAGTGCCCCGAGCGGGACAGGGGTCATCGGGGAGCTGTTTTTT. It encodes CASAPSGTGVIGELFF.

This clone was recorded a few times. The rearrangement links TRBV4-1 to TRBJ2-7, with TRBD2 identical over 9 bases. The germline gives CDR1 MGHRA, CDR2 YSYEKL. With 2 bases clipped from V and 2 bases from J, the junction kept 4 bases outside the gene matches. This CDR3 spans 15 amino acids. The CDR3 bases are TGCGCCAGCAGCCAACAACTAGCGGGCACCTACGAGCAGTACTTC. Translating gives CASSQQLAGTYEQYF.